This TCR beta chain was identified in a study of T-cell reconstitution after alpha-beta-depleted transplantation in children. CDR1 MGHRA and CDR2 YSYEKL come from the germline V gene. This CDR3 has 14 amino acids. Trimming took off 4 bases at V and 4 bases at J, with 14 bases between the two ends. This clonotype was observed a handful of times. Its specificity is not known. Overall study findings and caveats: One year after transplant, T-cell counts and diversity came mostly from newly produced T cells. Approximately two months post-transplant, alpha-beta T cells reportedly originated from several hundred expanded graft clones.

Preparing the TCRbeta library involved the use of unique molecular identifiers. MiXCR, applied by TCRdb to the PCR reads, yields one record per CDR3 protein. The table lists about a million distinct CDR3 sequences, roughly 29% of them singletons. The origin of this receptor is a boy less than two years old who had a stem cell transplant for SCID, so the T cells may come from the graft donor. Specimen: PBMCs, mostly from graft donor cells, collected 360 days after TCRalphabeta/CD19-depleted stem cell transplant. The V call is TRBV4-1, the J call TRBJ2-7; the D call may be TRBD1 or TRBD2 (5 bases each). This CDR3 reads CASSPPGTAYEQYF. The CDR3 DNA reads as TGCGCCAGCAGCCCACCCGGGACGGCGTACGAGCAGTACTTC.